This entry describes one TCR beta chain. What it binds is not known. The record originates from a study of monozygotic twins with inflammatory bowel disease. Overall study results and limits: Support was lacking for any single strong IBD-associated signal or clonotype. Twins with IBD had fewer clonotypes in common with others than healthy twins, particularly during disease activity.

Template switching added UMIs carrying a 6-nucleotide sample barcode. TCRdb reworked the 5' RACE reads into one entry per CDR3 protein, no DNA. The sample's table shows roughly 150,000 distinct CDR3 sequences. Per germline, CDR1 SQVTM and CDR2 ANQGSEA. The CDR3 runs 12 residues. This chain connects TRBV29-1 to TRBJ2-3; TCRdb names TRBD1, which stays unverified in the absence of DNA. The receptor comes from a human donor with ulcerative colitis or Crohn's disease, or a healthy co-twin of an affected twin (not recorded which). Sequencing used blood. The CDR3: CSVGGRTDTQYF.